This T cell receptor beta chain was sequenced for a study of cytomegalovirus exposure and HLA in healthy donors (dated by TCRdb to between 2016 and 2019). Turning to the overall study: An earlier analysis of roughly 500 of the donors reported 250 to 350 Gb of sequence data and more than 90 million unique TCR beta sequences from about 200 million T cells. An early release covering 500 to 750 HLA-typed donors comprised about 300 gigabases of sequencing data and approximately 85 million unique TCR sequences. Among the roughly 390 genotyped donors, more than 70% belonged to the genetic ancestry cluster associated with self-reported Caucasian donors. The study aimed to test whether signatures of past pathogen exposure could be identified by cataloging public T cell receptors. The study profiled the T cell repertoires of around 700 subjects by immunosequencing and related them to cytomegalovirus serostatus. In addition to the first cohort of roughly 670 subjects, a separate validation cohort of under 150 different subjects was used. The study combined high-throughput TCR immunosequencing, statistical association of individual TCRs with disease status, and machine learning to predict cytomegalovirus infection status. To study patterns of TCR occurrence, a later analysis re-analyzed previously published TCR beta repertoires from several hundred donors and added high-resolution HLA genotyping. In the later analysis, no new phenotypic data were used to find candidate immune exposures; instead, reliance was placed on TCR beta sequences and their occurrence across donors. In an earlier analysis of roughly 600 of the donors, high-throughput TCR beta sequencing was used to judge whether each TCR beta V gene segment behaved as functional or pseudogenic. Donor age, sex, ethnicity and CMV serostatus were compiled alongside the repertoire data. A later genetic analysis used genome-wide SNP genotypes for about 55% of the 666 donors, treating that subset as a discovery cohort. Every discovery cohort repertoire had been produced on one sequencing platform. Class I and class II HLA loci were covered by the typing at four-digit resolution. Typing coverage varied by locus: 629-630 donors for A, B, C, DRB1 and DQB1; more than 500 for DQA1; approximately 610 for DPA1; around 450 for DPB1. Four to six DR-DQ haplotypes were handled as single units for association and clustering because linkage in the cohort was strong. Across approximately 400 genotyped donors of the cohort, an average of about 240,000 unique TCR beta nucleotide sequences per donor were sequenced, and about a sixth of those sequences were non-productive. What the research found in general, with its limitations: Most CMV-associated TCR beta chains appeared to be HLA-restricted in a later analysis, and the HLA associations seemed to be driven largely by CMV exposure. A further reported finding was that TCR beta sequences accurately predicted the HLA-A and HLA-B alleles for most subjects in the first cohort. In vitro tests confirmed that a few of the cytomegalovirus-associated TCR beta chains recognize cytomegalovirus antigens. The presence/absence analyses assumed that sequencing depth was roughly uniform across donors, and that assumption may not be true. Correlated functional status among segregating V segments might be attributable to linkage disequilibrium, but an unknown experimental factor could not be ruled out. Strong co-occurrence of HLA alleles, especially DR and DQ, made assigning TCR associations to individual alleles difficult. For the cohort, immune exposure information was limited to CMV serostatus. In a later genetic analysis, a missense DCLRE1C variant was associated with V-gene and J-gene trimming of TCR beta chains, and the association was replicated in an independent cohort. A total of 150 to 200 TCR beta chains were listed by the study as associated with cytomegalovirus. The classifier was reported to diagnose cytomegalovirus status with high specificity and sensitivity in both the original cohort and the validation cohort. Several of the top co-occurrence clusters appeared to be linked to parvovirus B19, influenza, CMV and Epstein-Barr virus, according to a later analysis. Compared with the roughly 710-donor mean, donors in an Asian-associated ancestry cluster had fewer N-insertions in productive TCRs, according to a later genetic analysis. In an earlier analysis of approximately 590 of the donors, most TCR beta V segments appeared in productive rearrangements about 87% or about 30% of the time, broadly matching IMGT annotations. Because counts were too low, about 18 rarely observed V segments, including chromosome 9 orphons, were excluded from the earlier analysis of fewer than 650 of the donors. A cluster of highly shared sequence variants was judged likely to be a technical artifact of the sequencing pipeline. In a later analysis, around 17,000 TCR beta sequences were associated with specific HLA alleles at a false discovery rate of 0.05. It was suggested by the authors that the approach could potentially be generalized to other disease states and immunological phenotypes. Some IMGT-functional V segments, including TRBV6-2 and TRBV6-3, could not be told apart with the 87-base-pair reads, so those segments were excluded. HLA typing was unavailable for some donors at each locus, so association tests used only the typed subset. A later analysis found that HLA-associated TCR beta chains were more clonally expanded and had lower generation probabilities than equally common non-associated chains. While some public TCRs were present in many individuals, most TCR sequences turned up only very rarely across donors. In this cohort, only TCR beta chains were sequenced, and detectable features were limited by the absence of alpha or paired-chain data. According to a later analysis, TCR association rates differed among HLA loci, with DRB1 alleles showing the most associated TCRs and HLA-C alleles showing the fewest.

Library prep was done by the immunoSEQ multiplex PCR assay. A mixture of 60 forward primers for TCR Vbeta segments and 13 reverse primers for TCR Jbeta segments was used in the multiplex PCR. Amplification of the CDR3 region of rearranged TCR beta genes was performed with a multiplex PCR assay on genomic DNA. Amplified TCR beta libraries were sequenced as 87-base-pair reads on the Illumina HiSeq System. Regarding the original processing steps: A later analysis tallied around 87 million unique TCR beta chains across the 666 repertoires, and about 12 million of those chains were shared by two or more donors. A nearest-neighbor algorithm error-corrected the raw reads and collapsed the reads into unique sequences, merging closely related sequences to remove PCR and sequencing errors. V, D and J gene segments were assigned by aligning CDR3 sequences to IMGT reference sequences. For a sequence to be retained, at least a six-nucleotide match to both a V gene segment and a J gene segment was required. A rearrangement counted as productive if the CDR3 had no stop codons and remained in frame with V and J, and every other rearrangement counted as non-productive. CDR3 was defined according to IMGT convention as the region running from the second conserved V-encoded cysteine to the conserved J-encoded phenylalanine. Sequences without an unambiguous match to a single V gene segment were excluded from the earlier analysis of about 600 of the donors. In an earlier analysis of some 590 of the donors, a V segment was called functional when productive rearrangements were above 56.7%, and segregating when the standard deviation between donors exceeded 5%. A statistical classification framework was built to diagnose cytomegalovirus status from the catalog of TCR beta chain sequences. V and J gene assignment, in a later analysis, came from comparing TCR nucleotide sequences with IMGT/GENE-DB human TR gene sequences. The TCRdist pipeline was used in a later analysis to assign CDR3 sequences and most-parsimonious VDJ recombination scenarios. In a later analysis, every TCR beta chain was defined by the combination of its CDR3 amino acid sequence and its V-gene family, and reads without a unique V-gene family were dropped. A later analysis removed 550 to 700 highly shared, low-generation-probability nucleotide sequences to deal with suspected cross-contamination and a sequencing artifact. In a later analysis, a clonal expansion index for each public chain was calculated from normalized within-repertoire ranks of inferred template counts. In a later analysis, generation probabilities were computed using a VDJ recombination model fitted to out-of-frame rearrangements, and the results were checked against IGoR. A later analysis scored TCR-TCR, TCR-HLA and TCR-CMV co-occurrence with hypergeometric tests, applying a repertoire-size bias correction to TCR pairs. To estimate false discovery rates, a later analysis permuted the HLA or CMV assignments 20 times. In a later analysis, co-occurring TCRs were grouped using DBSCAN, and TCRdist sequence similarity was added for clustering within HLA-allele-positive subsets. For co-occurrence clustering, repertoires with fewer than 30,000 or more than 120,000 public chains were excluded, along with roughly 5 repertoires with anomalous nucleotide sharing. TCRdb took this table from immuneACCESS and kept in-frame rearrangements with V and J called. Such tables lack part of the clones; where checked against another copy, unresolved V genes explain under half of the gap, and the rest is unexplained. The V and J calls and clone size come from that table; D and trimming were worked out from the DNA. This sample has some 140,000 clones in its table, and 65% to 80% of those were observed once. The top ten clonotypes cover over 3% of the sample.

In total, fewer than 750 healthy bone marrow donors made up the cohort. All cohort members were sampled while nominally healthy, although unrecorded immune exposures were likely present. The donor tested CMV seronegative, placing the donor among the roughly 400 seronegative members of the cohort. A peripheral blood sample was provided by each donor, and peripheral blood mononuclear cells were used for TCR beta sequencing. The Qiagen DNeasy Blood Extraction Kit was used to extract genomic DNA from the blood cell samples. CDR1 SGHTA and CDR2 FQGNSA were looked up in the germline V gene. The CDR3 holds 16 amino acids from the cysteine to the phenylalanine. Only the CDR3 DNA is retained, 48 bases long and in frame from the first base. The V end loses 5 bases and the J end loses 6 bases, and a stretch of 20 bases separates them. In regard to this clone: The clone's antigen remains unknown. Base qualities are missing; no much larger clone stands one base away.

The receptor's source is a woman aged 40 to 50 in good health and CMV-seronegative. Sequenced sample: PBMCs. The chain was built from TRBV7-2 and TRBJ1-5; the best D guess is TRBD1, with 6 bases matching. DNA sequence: TGTGCCAGCAGCCCGGGGGGTAATGGCAGGGGTCAGCCCCAGCATTTT. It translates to CASSPGGNGRGQPQHF.